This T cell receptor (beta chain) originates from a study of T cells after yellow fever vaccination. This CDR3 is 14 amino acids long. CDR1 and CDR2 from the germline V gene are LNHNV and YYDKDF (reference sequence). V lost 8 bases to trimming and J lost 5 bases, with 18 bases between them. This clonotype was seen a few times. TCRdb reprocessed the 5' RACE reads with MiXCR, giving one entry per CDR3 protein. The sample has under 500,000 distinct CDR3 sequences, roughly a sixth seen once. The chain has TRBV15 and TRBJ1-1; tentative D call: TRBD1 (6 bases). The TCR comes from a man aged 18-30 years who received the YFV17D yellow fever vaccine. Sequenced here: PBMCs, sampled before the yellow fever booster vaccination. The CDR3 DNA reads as TGTGCCACCCGTACCCAGGGACATAGGACTGAAGCTTTCTTT. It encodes CATRTQGHRTEAFF.